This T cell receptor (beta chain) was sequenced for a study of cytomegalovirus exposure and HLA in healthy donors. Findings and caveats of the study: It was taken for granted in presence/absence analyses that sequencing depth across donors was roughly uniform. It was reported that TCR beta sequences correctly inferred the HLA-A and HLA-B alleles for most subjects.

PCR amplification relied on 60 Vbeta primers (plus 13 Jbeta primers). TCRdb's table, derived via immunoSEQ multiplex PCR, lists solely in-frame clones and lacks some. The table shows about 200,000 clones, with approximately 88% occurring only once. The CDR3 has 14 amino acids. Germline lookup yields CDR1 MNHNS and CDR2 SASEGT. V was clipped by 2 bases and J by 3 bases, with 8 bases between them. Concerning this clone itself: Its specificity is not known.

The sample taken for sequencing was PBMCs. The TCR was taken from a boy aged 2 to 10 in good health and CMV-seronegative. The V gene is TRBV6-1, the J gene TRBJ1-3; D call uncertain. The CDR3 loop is CASSERVLGNTIYF. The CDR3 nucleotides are TGTGCCAGCAGTGAACGGGTACTTGGAAACACCATATATTTT.